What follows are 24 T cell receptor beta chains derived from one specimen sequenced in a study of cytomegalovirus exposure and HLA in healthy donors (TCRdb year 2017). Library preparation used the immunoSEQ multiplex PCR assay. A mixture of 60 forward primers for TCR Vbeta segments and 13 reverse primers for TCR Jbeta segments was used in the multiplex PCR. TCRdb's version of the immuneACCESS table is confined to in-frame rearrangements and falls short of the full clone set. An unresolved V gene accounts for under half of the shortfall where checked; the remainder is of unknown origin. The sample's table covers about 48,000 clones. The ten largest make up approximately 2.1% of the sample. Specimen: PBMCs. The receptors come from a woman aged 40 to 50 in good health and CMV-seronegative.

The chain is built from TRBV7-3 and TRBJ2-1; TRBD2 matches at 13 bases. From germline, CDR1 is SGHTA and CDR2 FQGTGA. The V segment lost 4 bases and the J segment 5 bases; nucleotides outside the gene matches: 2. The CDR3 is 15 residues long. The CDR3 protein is CASSSLAGGDNEQFF. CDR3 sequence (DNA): TGTGCCAGCAGCTCACTAGCGGGGGGGGACAATGAGCAGTTCTTC. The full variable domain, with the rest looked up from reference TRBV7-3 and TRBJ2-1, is GAGVSQTPSNKVTEKGKYVELRCDPISGHTALYWYRQSLGQGPEFLIYFQGTGAADDSGLPNDRFFAVRPEGSVSTLKIQRTERGDSAVYLCASSSLAGGDNEQFFGPGTRLTVL.

CDR3 region: CASSPPQGLGEQYF. In DNA form, the CDR3 reads TGTGCCAGCTCACCGCCCCAGGGATTGGGCGAGCAGTACTTC. V is TRBV18 and J is TRBJ2-7; possibly TRBD1 for D (5 bases). The CDR3 runs to 14 residues. Germline lookup yields CDR1 KGHSH and CDR2 LQKENI. Trimming pared 3 bases from V and 6 bases from J, leaving 15 bases between.

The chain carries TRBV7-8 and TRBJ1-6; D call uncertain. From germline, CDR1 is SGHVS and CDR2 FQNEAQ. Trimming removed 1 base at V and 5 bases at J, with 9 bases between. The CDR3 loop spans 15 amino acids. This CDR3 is CASSLESGNNSPLHF. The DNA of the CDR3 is TGTGCCAGCAGCTTAGAGTCGGGAAATAATTCACCCCTCCACTTT.

The CDR3 sequence is CASSWDRDSDEQYF. The CDR3 nucleotides are TGCGCCAGCAGCTGGGACAGGGATTCCGACGAGCAGTACTTC. V usage is TRBV5-1 and J usage is TRBJ2-7; 9 nucleotides agree with TRBD1. CDR3 length equals 14 residues. The germline V gene encodes CDR1 SGHRS and CDR2 YFSETQ. The V gene end was trimmed by 3 bases and the J gene end by 5 bases; junction bases not matched to a gene: 6.

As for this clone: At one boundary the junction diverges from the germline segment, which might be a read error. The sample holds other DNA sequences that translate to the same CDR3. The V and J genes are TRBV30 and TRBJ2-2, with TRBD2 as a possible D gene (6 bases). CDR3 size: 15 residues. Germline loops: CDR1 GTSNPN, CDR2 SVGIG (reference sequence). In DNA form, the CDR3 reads TGTGCCGGGAGTGCGGCGGGACTCCCAACCGGGGAGCTGTTTTTT. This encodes CAGSAAGLPTGELFF.

The CDR3 nucleotides are TGTGCCAGCAGTTTCACCGGGACAGGGGGCGACAATGAGCAGTTCTTC. Protein: CASSFTGTGGDNEQFF. This chain uses TRBV27 with TRBJ2-1, with TRBD1 matching 12 bases. The CDR3 is made up of 16 amino acids. CDR1 is MNHEY and CDR2 is SMNVEV in the germline V gene (reference sequence). V shed 3 bases and J 5 bases; nucleotides not matched to a gene: 5.

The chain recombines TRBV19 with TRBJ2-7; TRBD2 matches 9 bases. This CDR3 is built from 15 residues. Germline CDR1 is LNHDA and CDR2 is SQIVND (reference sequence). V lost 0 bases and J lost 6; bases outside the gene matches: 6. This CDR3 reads CASSIEGSGSGEQYF. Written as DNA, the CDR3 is TGTGCCAGTAGTATAGAGGGTAGCGGGAGTGGCGAGCAGTACTTC. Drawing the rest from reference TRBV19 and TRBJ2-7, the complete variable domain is DGGITQSPKYLFRKEGQNVTLSCEQNLNHDAMYWYRQDPGQGLRLIYYSQIVNDFQKGDIAEGYSVSREKKESFPLTVTSAQKNPTAFYLCASSIEGSGSGEQYFGPGTRLTVT.

This CDR3 reads CASSAGTRNQPQHF. The CDR3 DNA is TGTGCCAGCAGCGCCGGGACTCGCAATCAGCCCCAGCATTTT. This chain links TRBV5-5 with TRBJ1-5; perhaps TRBD1 as D (5 bases). This CDR3 is 14 amino acids long. In germline, CDR1 is SGHKS, CDR2 YYEKEE (reference sequence). Trimming removed 4 bases from V and 2 bases from J, with 10 bases in between.

As DNA, the CDR3 is TGTGCCAGCAGCCCCCTCGGAGGGGTAACTGAAGCTTTCTTT. Protein sequence: CASSPLGGVTEAFF. The gene calls are TRBV11-3 and TRBJ1-1, with D possibly being TRBD1 (5 bases). Per the germline V gene, CDR1 is SGHNT and CDR2 is YENEEA. The CDR3 spans 14 residues. V gave up 5 bases and J gave up 5 bases, with 15 bases separating them.

CDR3 amino acids: CASSFTSTGVQPLHF. In DNA form, the CDR3 reads TGTGCCAGCAGCTTTACCTCTACAGGGGTACAACCCCTCCACTTT. The chain uses TRBV5-5 and TRBJ1-6; TRBD1 matches 7 bases. Unmatched junction bases numbered 11, after V lost 2 bases and J lost 12 bases. CDR3 length: 15 residues. Germline V gene lookup returns CDR1 SGHKS and CDR2 YYEKEE (reference sequence).

This CDR3 is CASSLYISNQPQHF. CDR3 DNA sequence: TGTGCCAGCAGCTTGTACATAAGCAATCAGCCCCAGCATTTT. V gene TRBV5-6 combines with J gene TRBJ1-5; no definite D call. The V gene lost 1 base and the J gene lost 1 base, with 6 bases spanning the gap. CDR1 and CDR2 (germline): SGHDT, YYEEEE. The CDR3 consists of 14 residues.

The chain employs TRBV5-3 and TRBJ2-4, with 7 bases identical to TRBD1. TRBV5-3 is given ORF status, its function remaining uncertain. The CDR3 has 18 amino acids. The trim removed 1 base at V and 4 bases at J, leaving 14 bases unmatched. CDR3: CARSLRGGARQSKNIQYF. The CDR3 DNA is TGTGCCAGAAGCTTGAGAGGGGGCGCGCGGCAGAGTAAAAACATTCAGTACTTC.

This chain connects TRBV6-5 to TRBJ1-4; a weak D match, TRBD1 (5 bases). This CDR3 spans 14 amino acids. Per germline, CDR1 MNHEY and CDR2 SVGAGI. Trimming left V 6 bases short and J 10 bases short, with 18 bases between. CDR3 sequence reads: CASRSGGGSGKLFF. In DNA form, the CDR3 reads TGTGCCAGCAGAAGCGGGGGGGGGTCAGGAAAACTGTTTTTT.

The CDR3 DNA follows: TGTGCCAGCTCACCTCAATCAGCGGGAGGCATCTACAATGAGCAGTTCTTC. Amino acids: CASSPQSAGGIYNEQFF. This chain connects TRBV18 to TRBJ2-1, with 9 bases that match TRBD2. The CDR3 length is 17 residues. CDR1 and CDR2 (germline): KGHSH, LQKENI. Trimming removed 3 bases from V and 3 bases from J; junction bases left unmatched: 9.

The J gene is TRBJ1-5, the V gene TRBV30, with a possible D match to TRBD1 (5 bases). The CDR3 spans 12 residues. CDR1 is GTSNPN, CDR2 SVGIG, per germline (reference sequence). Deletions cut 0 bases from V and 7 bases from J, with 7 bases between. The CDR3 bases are TGTGCCTGGAGTGTACCAGGGCAGCCCCAGCATTTT. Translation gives CAWSVPGQPQHF.

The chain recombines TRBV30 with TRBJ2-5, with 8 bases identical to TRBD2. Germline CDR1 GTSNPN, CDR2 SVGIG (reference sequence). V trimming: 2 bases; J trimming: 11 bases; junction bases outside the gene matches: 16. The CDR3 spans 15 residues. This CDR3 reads CAWSRPWVAGREQYF. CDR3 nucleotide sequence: TGTGCCTGGAGTAGGCCTTGGGTAGCGGGACGGGAGCAGTACTTC.

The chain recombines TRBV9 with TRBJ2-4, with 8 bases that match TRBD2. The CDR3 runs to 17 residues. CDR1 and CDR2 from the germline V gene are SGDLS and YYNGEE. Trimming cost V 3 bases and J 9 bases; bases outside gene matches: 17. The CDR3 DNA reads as TGTGCCAGCAGCGCGACCCCGGGACTAGGAAGTGGGGGCATTCAGTACTTC. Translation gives CASSATPGLGSGGIQYF.

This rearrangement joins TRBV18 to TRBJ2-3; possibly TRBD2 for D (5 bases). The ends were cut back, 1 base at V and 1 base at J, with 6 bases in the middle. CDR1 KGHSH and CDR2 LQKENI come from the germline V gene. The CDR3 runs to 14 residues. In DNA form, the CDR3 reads TGTGCCAGCTCACCACAGGGAGGCACAGATACGCAGTATTTT. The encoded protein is CASSPQGGTDTQYF.

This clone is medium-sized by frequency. The CDR3 DNA reads as TGTGCCAGCAGTGACCTGGGACAGGGGGCTTTCTTT. It codes for CASSDLGQGAFF. This chain links TRBV2 with TRBJ1-1, with 10 nucleotides matching TRBD1. The CDR3 is 12 residues long. Germline values: CDR1 SNHLY, CDR2 FYNNEI. The V segment lost 3 bases and the J segment 11 bases; nucleotides outside the gene matches: 3.

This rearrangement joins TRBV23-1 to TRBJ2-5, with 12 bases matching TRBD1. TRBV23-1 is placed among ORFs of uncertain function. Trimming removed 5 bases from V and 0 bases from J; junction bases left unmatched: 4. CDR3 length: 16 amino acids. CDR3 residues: CASSRWDRGHQETQYF. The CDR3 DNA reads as TGCGCCAGCAGTAGGTGGGACAGGGGGCACCAAGAGACCCAGTACTTC.

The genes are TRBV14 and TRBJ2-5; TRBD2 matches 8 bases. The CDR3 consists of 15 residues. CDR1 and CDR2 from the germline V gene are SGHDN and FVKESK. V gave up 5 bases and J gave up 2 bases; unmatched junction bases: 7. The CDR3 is CASSSIAGPQETQYF. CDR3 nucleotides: TGTGCCAGCAGCTCAATAGCGGGACCACAAGAGACCCAGTACTTC.

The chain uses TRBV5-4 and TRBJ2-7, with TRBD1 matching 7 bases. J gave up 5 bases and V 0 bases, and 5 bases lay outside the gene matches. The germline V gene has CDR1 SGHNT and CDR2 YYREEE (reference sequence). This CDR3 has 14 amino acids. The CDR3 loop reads CASSLAPGGHEQYF. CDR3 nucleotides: TGTGCCAGCAGCTTGGCTCCAGGGGGACACGAGCAGTACTTC. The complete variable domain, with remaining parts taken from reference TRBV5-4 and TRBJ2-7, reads ETGVTQSPTHLIKTRGQQVTLRCSSQSGHNTVSWYQQALGQGPQFIFQYYREEENGRGNFPPRFSGLQFPNYSSELNVNALELDDSALYLCASSLAPGGHEQYFGPGTRLTVT.

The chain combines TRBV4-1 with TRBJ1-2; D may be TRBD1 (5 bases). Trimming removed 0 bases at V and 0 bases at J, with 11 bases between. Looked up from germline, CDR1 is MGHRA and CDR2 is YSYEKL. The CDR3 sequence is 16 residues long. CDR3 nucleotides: TGCGCCAGCAGCCAAGATGGGCGACAGACTAACTATGGCTACACCTTC. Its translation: CASSQDGRQTNYGYTF.

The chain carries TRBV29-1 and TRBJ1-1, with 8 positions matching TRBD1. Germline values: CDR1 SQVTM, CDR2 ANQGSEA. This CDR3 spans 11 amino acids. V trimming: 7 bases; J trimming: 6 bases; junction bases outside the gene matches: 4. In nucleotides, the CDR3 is TGCAGCGCTGACAGGGGCTCTGAAGCTTTCTTT. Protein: CSADRGSEAFF.